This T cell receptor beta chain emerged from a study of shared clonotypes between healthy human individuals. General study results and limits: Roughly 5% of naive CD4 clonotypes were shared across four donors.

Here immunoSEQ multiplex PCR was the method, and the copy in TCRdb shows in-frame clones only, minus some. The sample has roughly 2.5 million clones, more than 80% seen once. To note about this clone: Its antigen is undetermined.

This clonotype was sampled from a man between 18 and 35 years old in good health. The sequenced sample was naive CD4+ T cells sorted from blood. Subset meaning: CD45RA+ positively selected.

The CDR3 spells CASSGRVASTDTQYF. CDR3 in DNA: TGTGCCAGCAGTGGGAGGGTTGCTAGCACAGATACGCAGTATTTT. This chain joins TRBV6-1 and TRBJ2-3; D is perhaps TRBD2 (6 bases). Deletions cut 4 bases from V and 0 bases from J, with 11 bases between. Germline assignment: CDR1 MNHNS and CDR2 SASEGT. This CDR3 has 15 amino acids.